This TCR beta chain was identified during a study of shared clonotypes between healthy human individuals. Study-wide results and caveats: The study found roughly 5% of naive CD4 clonotypes shared across a few donors. It was the non-shared clonotypes that had lower generation probabilities than clonotypes shared by all four donors.

TCRdb's table, derived via immunoSEQ multiplex PCR, lists solely in-frame clones and lacks some. The sample lists 2,500,000 or so clones, around 90% occurring once. Naive CD4+ cells were CD45RA-selected; the remaining cells were memory. With regard to this clone: What it recognizes is unknown.

The V gene's germline CDR1 is MDHEN and CDR2 SYDVKM. V dropped 5 bases and J dropped 0; count of bases not matched to a gene: 7. The CDR3 sequence is 16 residues long. The TCR comes from a man between 18 and 29 years old in good health. Some clones in this sample may be carry-over from other donors' samples. The gene calls are TRBV28 and TRBJ1-5; 7 bases map to TRBD1. The specimen sequenced was naive CD4+ T cells from PBMCs. Specified subset: CD45RA+ positively selected. CDR3 in DNA: TGTGCCAGCAGTCCACGGGGGACAGTTAGCAATCAGCCCCAGCATTTT. Translated: CASSPRGTVSNQPQHF.